These T cell receptor beta chains were read from a single sample in a study of PD-L1 blockade in urothelial cancer. Produced via immunoSEQ multiplex PCR; TCRdb's table is partial and in-frame only. Among some 89,000 clones listed, 85% were seen once. The specimen comprised PBMCs, sampled around atezolizumab (anti-PD-L1) treatment. Receptors were obtained from a man aged 55 to 70 with urothelial cancer. The conserved cysteine and the conserved F or W are not part of the CDR3 here. The D gene is left open where the match is weak. Clone size appears in some rows only: once, few, many, or a class for an expanded clone.

TRBJ2-7,TRBD1,NA,TRBV9,ASSGGTGFSYEQY
TRBJ2-1,NA,NA,TRBV5-1,ASSLITVGNEQF
TRBJ2-1,NA,NA,TRBV18,ASSPGGSSYNEQF
TRBJ1-2,TRBD1,once,TRBV6-5,ASSPGQNYGYT
TRBJ2-6,TRBD1,NA,TRBV27,ASSLMGQGASGANVLT
TRBJ2-2,TRBD1,NA,TRBV29-1,SVRTGVTGELF
TRBJ1-4,NA,NA,TRBV7-9,ASSLAGGAPEKLF
TRBJ2-1,TRBD1,NA,TRBV30,AWSLDRAGEQF
TRBJ2-7,NA,NA,TRBV9,ASSVADYSYEQY
TRBJ1-2,NA,once,TRBV6-5,ASRKGTLSNYGYT
TRBJ2-5,NA,few,TRBV7-3,ASSLTGGQETQY
TRBJ1-6,TRBD1,NA,TRBV4-1,ASSQEQGSSPLH
TRBJ1-1,NA,NA,TRBV11-3,ASSLGQGLNTEAF
TRBJ1-1,NA,NA,TRBV25-1,ASSAPGVSEAF
TRBJ1-1,NA,NA,TRBV7-2,ASSLDMGAVTEAF
TRBJ1-5,NA,NA,TRBV27,ASSQIRGLGSNQPQH
TRBJ1-1,TRBD1,once,TRBV9,ASSPGDSEAF
TRBJ2-5,NA,NA,TRBV7-7,ASSLGVFGETQY
TRBJ1-3,NA,NA,TRBV6-1,ASSDRGGSGNTIY
TRBJ1-2,NA,NA,TRBV27,ASSFSGANYGYT
TRBJ2-1,TRBD2,NA,TRBV11-3,ASSPGGGSGSDEQF
TRBJ2-5,TRBD2,NA,TRBV7-2,ASSLLLGTSGSWETQY
TRBJ1-2,NA,NA,TRBV7-9,ASSLEGDGYGYT
TRBJ2-2,NA,NA,TRBV7-3,ASSLNSGVSTGELF
TRBJ2-1,NA,NA,TRBV27,ASSFFSDGGYNEQF
TRBJ2-3,TRBD2,NA,TRBV5-1,ASSLGREAISTDTQY
TRBJ2-7,NA,NA,TRBV10-3,ATRTTKREMGEQY
TRBJ2-4,TRBD1,NA,TRBV7-2,ASSLSRDSAVQY
TRBJ2-3,NA,NA,TRBV5-4,ASSLDPGRPDTQY
TRBJ2-7,NA,NA,TRBV5-8,ASSYHLSYEQY
TRBJ2-7,TRBD1,NA,TRBV6-5,ASSARTGSYEQY
TRBJ2-1,NA,NA,TRBV14,ASSQYGYNEQF
TRBJ2-1,NA,NA,TRBV5-1,ASSSRASHEQF
TRBJ2-5,NA,NA,TRBV11-2,ASSFDKKQETQY
TRBJ2-3,TRBD2,NA,TRBV2,ASSGLAGFTDTQY